The text below deals with one TCR beta chain. V was clipped by 8 bases and J by 0 bases, with 16 bases between them. This CDR3 has 15 residues. Germline CDR1 MDHEN, CDR2 SYDVKM. The entry originates in a study of OX40 agonist ivuxolimab in advanced cancers. Study as a whole: Patients undergoing dose escalation presented with hepatocellular carcinoma, melanoma, renal cell or head and neck cancer. Partial responses, seen in three patients, involved one hepatocellular carcinoma and two cutaneous melanomas.

Assay: immunoSEQ multiplex PCR; the TCRdb copy retains only in-frame clones and omits some. The sample holds about 58,000 clones; about 81% are singletons and the top ten take about 0.74%. The V call is TRBV28, the J call TRBJ2-5; tentative D call: TRBD1 (7 bases). The sequences come from CD4+ or CD8+ T cells sorted from blood, collected in a trial of the OX40 agonist ivuxolimab. The source of this sequence is an adult with an advanced solid tumor such as melanoma, head and neck, liver or kidney cancer. The CDR3 DNA follows: TGTGCCAGCGGCAACGGAGGGGGCTACCAAGAGACCCAGTACTTC. Its translation is CASGNGGGYQETQYF.